This TCR beta chain was sequenced during a study of tumor-infiltrating lymphocytes in glioblastoma multiforme. This clonotype has just a few counts. The CDR3 is made up of 15 amino acids. Germline CDR1 reads SEHNR; CDR2 reads FQNEAQ (reference sequence). Trimming stripped 2 bases from V and 5 bases from J, with 15 bases between. TCRB libraries came from RNA via three nested multiplex PCR rounds. From the multiplex PCR reads, TCRdb called clonotypes with MiXCR, one entry per CDR3 protein. The sample contains 12,000 to 15,000 distinct CDR3 sequences, 73% of which appear only once. This rearrangement joins TRBV7-9 to TRBJ2-5, with TRBD2 as a possible D gene (6 bases). This clonotype was obtained from a male donor with glioblastoma. Sequenced material: brain tumor tissue. CDR3 sequence reads: CASSLPGGAHETQYF. CDR3 coding DNA: TGTGCCAGCAGCTTACCCGGGGGAGCTCATGAGACCCAGTACTTC. Together with reference TRBV7-9 and TRBJ2-5, the CDR3 gives the full variable domain: DTGVSQNPRHKITKRGQNVTFRCDPISEHNRLYWYRQTLGQGPEFLTYFQNEAQLEKSRLLSDRFSAERPKGSFSTLEIQRTEQGDSAMYLCASSLPGGAHETQYFGPGTRLLVL.